Listed here are 30 T cell receptor beta chains from one sample, sequenced in a study of technical replicates of blood from a handful of donors (dated by TCRdb to about 2017). The method was the immunoSEQ multiplex PCR assay. TCRdb took over this immuneACCESS table, retaining in-frame rearrangements with V and J assigned. Such tables are incomplete; in checked studies, under half of the missing clones stem from an unresolved V gene, and the remainder is unexplained. Within this sample are about 94,000 clones, with approximately 95% of them counted one time only. The leading ten clones occupy about 0.34% of the sample. Sequencing used T cells isolated from PBMCs. The receptors were gathered from a human donor in good health.

J is TRBJ2-5 and V is TRBV21-1; TRBD1, the table's D call, lacks a check against the DNA. TRBV21-1 is deemed a pseudogene. The CDR3 is 14 amino acids. CDR3 bases: TGTGCCAGCAGCAAAGGGATACAGGGTGAGACCCAGTACTTC. It encodes CASSKGIQGETQYF.

In DNA, the CDR3 is TGTGCCAGCAGTTACTCAATCGGACAGGGGTACGAGCAGTACTTC. Its translation: CASSYSIGQGYEQYF. The V gene is TRBV6-6, the J gene TRBJ2-7; 9 bases agree with TRBD1. V lost 0 bases, J lost 4 bases, and 4 bases stayed unmatched. The CDR3 contains 15 residues. The V gene's germline CDR1 is MNHNY and CDR2 SVGAGI (reference sequence).

The count of this clone is one. V is TRBV19 and J is TRBJ2-5; 7 positions agree with TRBD1. V was pared by 3 bases and J by 5 bases, with 12 bases of the junction left unmatched. Per the germline V gene, CDR1 is LNHDA and CDR2 is SQIVND (reference sequence). CDR3 size: 16 residues. The CDR3 region is CASSIGDRELVETQYF. CDR3 DNA sequence: TGTGCCAGTAGTATCGGGGACAGAGAATTGGTTGAGACCCAGTACTTC. Filled out from reference TRBV19 and TRBJ2-5, the complete variable domain reads DGGITQSPKYLFRKEGQNVTLSCEQNLNHDAMYWYRQDPGQGLRLIYYSQIVNDFQKGDIAEGYSVSREKKESFPLTVTSAQKNPTAFYLCASSIGDRELVETQYFGPGTRLLVL.

The genes are TRBV7-3 and TRBJ2-3; weak D call: TRBD1 (5 bases). The CDR3 is 13 amino acids. Trimming left V 4 bases short and J 3 bases short, with 8 bases between. CDR1 and CDR2 from the germline V gene are SGHTA and FQGTGA. CDR3 region: CASSWQGTDTQYF. The CDR3 DNA sequence: TGTGCCAGCAGCTGGCAGGGAACAGATACGCAGTATTTT.

In its sample, this clone was seen once. The genes are TRBV2 and TRBJ2-7, with D perhaps TRBD1 (5 bases). The CDR3 runs to 12 residues. Germline lookup yields CDR1 SNHLY and CDR2 FYNNEI. Trimming took off 7 bases at V and 5 bases at J, with 12 bases between the two ends. For the CDR3, the DNA is TGTGCCAGCAAAGGAGACAGCCACGAGCAGTACTTC. It specifies CASKGDSHEQYF.

The CDR3 region is CASGLPGQGLTYNEQFF. CDR3 in DNA: TGTGCCAGCGGCCTTCCTGGACAGGGCCTGACCTACAATGAGCAGTTCTTC. The chain recombines TRBV28 with TRBJ2-1; 8 bases align to TRBD1. This CDR3 spans 17 amino acids. The V gene's germline CDR1 is MDHEN and CDR2 SYDVKM. V lost 8 bases and J lost 2; bases outside the gene matches: 14.

The V call is TRBV5-6, the J call TRBJ1-5; D not resolved. CDR3 length equals 14 residues. Germline assignment: CDR1 SGHDT and CDR2 YYEEEE. The V and J ends lost 3 bases and 6 bases respectively, with 13 bases between them. CDR3 sequence reads: CASSSRGYGQPQHF. The DNA of the CDR3 is TGTGCCAGCAGCTCCAGAGGTTATGGTCAGCCCCAGCATTTT.

This rearrangement joins TRBV5-1 to TRBJ1-5; 8 bases agree with TRBD1. This CDR3 contains 16 residues. Germline-derived CDR1 and CDR2 are SGHRS and YFSETQ. V gave up 4 bases and J gave up 8 bases; unmatched junction bases: 14. CDR3 in DNA: TGCGCCAGCAGCCTCCTCCGGGACAGGCTCTCGGAGCCCCAGCATTTT. Residues: CASSLLRDRLSEPQHF.

This sequence joins TRBV4-3 and TRBJ2-7; a possible D gene is TRBD1 (8 bases). The CDR3 has 17 amino acids. Trimming left V 1 base short and J 3 bases short, with 19 bases between. Germline V gene data show CDR1 as LGHNA and CDR2 as YSLEER. The CDR3 sequence is CASSQGTRTGKGYEQYF. The CDR3 DNA reads TGCGCCAGCAGCCAAGGGACTAGGACAGGGAAGGGCTACGAGCAGTACTTC.

The rearrangement joins TRBV19 to TRBJ1-2; 10 bases align to TRBD1. The CDR3 has 16 residues. CDR1 LNHDA and CDR2 SQIVND come from the germline V gene (reference sequence). With 5 bases clipped from V and 2 bases from J, the junction kept 8 bases outside the gene matches. The CDR3 reads CASSGQRTGGNYGYTF. The CDR3 bases are TGTGCCAGTAGTGGACAAAGGACAGGGGGAAACTATGGCTACACCTTC. The full variable domain, in which reference TRBV19 and TRBJ1-2 provide the parts outside the CDR3, is DGGITQSPKYLFRKEGQNVTLSCEQNLNHDAMYWYRQDPGQGLRLIYYSQIVNDFQKGDIAEGYSVSREKKESFPLTVTSAQKNPTAFYLCASSGQRTGGNYGYTFGSGTRLTVV.

V usage is TRBV27 and J usage is TRBJ1-2, with D maybe TRBD1 (5 bases). V lost 2 bases and J 8 bases, leaving 12 bases between the germline ends. The CDR3 totals 13 residues. Germline lookup yields CDR1 MNHEY and CDR2 SMNVEV (reference sequence). The CDR3 here is CASSLERGSGYTF. The CDR3 nucleotides read TGTGCCAGCAGTTTAGAAAGGGGCAGCGGCTACACCTTC.

The chain employs TRBV9 and TRBJ1-2, with TRBD1 identical over 10 bases. The germline CDR1 and CDR2 sequences are SGDLS and YYNGEE. This CDR3 comprises 14 residues. Unmatched junction bases numbered 5, after V lost 3 bases and J lost 6 bases. The CDR3: CASSGWDRGDGYTF. In DNA form, the CDR3 reads TGTGCCAGCAGCGGATGGGACAGGGGAGATGGCTACACCTTC. The whole variable domain, remainder taken from reference TRBV9 and TRBJ1-2, is DSGVTQTPKHLITATGQRVTLRCSPRSGDLSVYWYQQSLDQGLQFLIQYYNGEERAKGNILERFSAQQFPDLHSELNLSSLELGDSALYFCASSGWDRGDGYTFGSGTRLTVV.

This sequence joins TRBV30 and TRBJ2-1, with D tentatively TRBD1 (5 bases). Germline V gene data show CDR1 as GTSNPN and CDR2 as SVGIG (reference sequence). This CDR3 has 11 residues. Deletions cut 2 bases from V and 12 bases from J, with 11 bases between. The CDR3 region has the DNA TGTGCCTGGAGTATTGGTAGGGGGCAGTTCTTC. It codes for CAWSIGRGQFF.

This chain connects TRBV28 to TRBJ2-7; 7 bases line up with TRBD1. Trimming at V came to 2 bases and at J to 2 bases, leaving 6 bases not matched to a gene. There are 15 residues in the CDR3. Germline CDR1 is MDHEN and CDR2 is SYDVKM. The CDR3 protein is CASSLVQGRTYEQYF. As DNA, the CDR3 is TGTGCCAGCAGTTTAGTACAGGGGCGAACCTACGAGCAGTACTTC.

The chain combines TRBV25-1 with TRBJ1-5; D ambiguous. This CDR3 has 13 amino acids. V was trimmed by 6 bases and J by 7 bases, leaving 13 bases between them. CDR1 is MGHDK and CDR2 is SYGVNS in the germline V gene. CDR3 sequence (DNA): TGTGCCAGCAGGTCAGGATTCGACCAGCCCCAGCATTTT. Translating it yields CASRSGFDQPQHF. The full variable domain, completed using reference TRBV25-1 and TRBJ1-5, is EADIYQTPRYLVIGTGKKITLECSQTMGHDKMYWYQQDPGMELHLIHYSYGVNSTEKGDLSSESTVSRIRTEHFPLTLESARPSHTSQYLCASRSGFDQPQHFGDGTRLSIL.

The V gene is TRBV27, the J gene TRBJ1-1, with 9 bases matching TRBD1. Germline CDR1 is MNHEY and CDR2 is SMNVEV (reference sequence). The ends lost 5 bases at V and 6 bases at J; junction bases unmatched: 7. The CDR3 is 14 amino acids. CDR3: CASSPRDRDPEAFF. CDR3 nucleotides: TGTGCCAGCAGTCCTCGGGACAGGGACCCTGAAGCTTTCTTT.

V gene TRBV6-6 combines with J gene TRBJ2-4; D remains unclear. This CDR3 has 15 residues. V was cut by 5 bases and J by 0 bases, with 11 bases left in between. The germline CDR1 and CDR2 sequences are MNHNY and SVGAGI (reference sequence). CDR3 sequence: CASSTQNLAKNIQYF. Here the CDR3 DNA reads TGTGCCAGCAGTACACAGAATCTAGCCAAAAACATTCAGTACTTC.

This chain uses TRBV4-2 with TRBJ2-1, with a tentative D call TRBD2 (6 bases). The CDR3 sequence is 17 residues long. Trimming removed 1 base from V and 4 bases from J, with 17 bases in between. Germline CDR1 reads LGHNA; CDR2 reads YNFKEQ. The CDR3 region is CASSQGPHRERYNEQFF. The CDR3 DNA sequence: TGTGCCAGCAGCCAAGGCCCCCACCGGGAGCGGTACAATGAGCAGTTCTTC.

DNA for the CDR3: TGTGCCAGCACTACACAGGGCACTGAAGCTTTCTTT. It encodes CASTTQGTEAFF. This chain links TRBV6-5 with TRBJ1-1; tentatively, D is TRBD1 (6 bases). Trimming removed 7 bases from V and 4 bases from J, with 10 bases in between. The CDR3 runs 12 residues. In germline, CDR1 is MNHEY, CDR2 SVGAGI.

The CDR3 here is CASSVNYREETQYF. As DNA, the CDR3 is TGTGCCAGCAGCGTCAACTATCGCGAAGAGACCCAGTACTTC. The chain couples TRBV2 to TRBJ2-5, with D unclear. The CDR3 is made up of 14 amino acids. V was shortened by 6 bases and J by 3 bases, with 14 bases between the two germline ends. CDR1 SNHLY and CDR2 FYNNEI come from the germline V gene.

The chain links TRBV25-1 to TRBJ2-7; TRBD2 aligns across 9 bases. The CDR3 sequence is 16 residues long. Trimming took 3 bases from V and 0 from J; bases not matched to a gene: 6. Germline values: CDR1 MGHDK, CDR2 SYGVNS. The CDR3 DNA sequence: TGTGCCAGCAGTGACCTAGCGGGAATGAGCTCCTACGAGCAGTACTTC. Its protein is CASSDLAGMSSYEQYF.

The rearrangement joins TRBV5-4 to TRBJ2-5, with 8 bases lining up with TRBD2. CDR1 is SGHNT and CDR2 is YYREEE in the germline V gene (reference sequence). V shed 3 bases and J 3 bases; nucleotides not matched to a gene: 4. The CDR3 covers 14 residues. CDR3 sequence: CASSSRAGEETQYF. The CDR3 nucleotides read TGTGCCAGCAGCTCTAGAGCGGGAGAAGAGACCCAGTACTTC. Based on the CDR3 plus reference TRBV5-4 and TRBJ2-5, the full variable domain is ETGVTQSPTHLIKTRGQQVTLRCSSQSGHNTVSWYQQALGQGPQFIFQYYREEENGRGNFPPRFSGLQFPNYSSELNVNALELDDSALYLCASSSRAGEETQYFGPGTRLLVL.

The chain is built from TRBV5-1 and TRBJ2-3; D is unclear. Germline assignment: CDR1 SGHRS and CDR2 YFSETQ. There are 13 residues in the CDR3. V lost 4 bases and J 2 bases, leaving 8 bases between the germline ends. The CDR3 reads CASSTGSTDTQYF. The CDR3 coding sequence is TGCGCCAGCAGCACCGGGTCCACAGATACGCAGTATTTT.

V gene TRBV15 combines with J gene TRBJ2-1, with 8 positions matching TRBD2. Germline trimming cut 0 bases from V and 12 bases from J; bases unmatched to any gene: 7. The CDR3 has 14 amino acids. The germline V gene has CDR1 LNHNV and CDR2 YYDKDF (reference sequence). In DNA form, the CDR3 reads TGTGCCACCAGCAGAGACCTGACGGGGGGGGTGCAGTTCTTC. Protein product: CATSRDLTGGVQFF.

The chain couples TRBV27 to TRBJ1-5; the match to TRBD1 covers 7 bases. The CDR3 is made up of 15 amino acids. Germline CDR1 and CDR2: MNHEY and SMNVEV (reference sequence). V trimming: 3 bases; J trimming: 4 bases; junction bases outside the gene matches: 6. The CDR3, as DNA: TGTGCCAGCAGTTTGTGGGCAGGGGGTAATCAGCCCCAGCATTTT. It translates to CASSLWAGGNQPQHF.

V usage is TRBV5-4 and J usage is TRBJ1-2, with no clear D. CDR3 length equals 12 residues. Deletions cut 4 bases from V and 2 bases from J, with 6 bases between. Per germline, CDR1 SGHNT and CDR2 YYREEE (reference sequence). The CDR3 here is CASSEGNYGYTF. CDR3 DNA: TGTGCCAGCAGCGAGGGAAACTATGGCTACACCTTC.

The rearrangement uses TRBV29-1 and TRBJ1-1, with 11 bases lining up with TRBD1. Germline V gene sequence: CDR1 SQVTM, CDR2 ANQGSEA. This CDR3 is built from 14 residues. V lost 5 bases and J lost 5; bases outside the gene matches: 7. The CDR3: CSVTTGTGGTEAFF. Here the CDR3 DNA reads TGCAGCGTTACCACCGGGACAGGGGGAACTGAAGCTTTCTTT.

Notes on this clone: Relative to the germline gene, one junction end is altered; a read error may explain this. The V call is TRBV11-2, the J call TRBJ1-1; D perhaps matches TRBD1 (5 bases). Germline V gene data show CDR1 as SGHAT and CDR2 as FQNNGV. There are 14 residues in the CDR3. The CDR3 region has the DNA TGTGCCAGCAGCATAGACAGTGGGAACACTGAAGCTTTCTTT. This gives the protein CASSIDSGNTEAFF.

This clone was recorded a few times. The chain uses TRBV13 and TRBJ2-7, with D perhaps TRBD1 (6 bases). The CDR3 spans 14 residues. V was trimmed by 2 bases and J by 4 bases, leaving 12 bases between them. CDR1 and CDR2 from the germline V gene are PRHDT and FYEKMQ (reference sequence). CDR3 sequence reads: CASSLRDRSYEQYF. Written as DNA, the CDR3 is TGTGCCAGCAGCTTACGAGACAGGAGTTACGAGCAGTACTTC.

The rearrangement links TRBV10-1 to TRBJ1-3; D is uncertain. The germline CDR1 and CDR2 sequences are WNHNN and SYGVQD (reference sequence). The CDR3 is 14 amino acids. With 6 bases removed from V and 0 bases from J, the gap between germline ends came to 9 bases. CDR3 amino acids: CASSPESSGNTIYF. Here the CDR3 DNA reads TGCGCCAGCAGCCCGGAGTCCTCTGGAAACACCATATATTTT.